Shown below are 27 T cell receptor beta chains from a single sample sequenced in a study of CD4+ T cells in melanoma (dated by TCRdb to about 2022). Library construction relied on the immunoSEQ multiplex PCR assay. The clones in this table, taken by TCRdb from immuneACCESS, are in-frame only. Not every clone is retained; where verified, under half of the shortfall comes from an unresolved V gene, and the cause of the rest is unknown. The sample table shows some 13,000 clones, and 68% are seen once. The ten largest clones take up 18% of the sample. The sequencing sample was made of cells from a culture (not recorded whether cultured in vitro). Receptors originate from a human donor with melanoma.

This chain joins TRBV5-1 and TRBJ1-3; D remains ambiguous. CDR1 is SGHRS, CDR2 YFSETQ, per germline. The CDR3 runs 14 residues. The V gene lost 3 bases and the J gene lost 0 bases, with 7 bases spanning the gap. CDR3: CASSSSPSGNTIYF. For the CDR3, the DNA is TGCGCCAGCAGCTCTTCCCCCTCTGGAAACACCATATATTTT.

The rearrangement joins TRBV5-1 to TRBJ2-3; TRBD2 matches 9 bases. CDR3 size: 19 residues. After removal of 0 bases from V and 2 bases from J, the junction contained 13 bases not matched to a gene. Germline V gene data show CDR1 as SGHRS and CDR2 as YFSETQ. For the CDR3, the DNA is TGCGCCAGCAGCTTGGTACCCCGGGGAGCGGGGGGCCTCACAGATACGCAGTATTTT. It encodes CASSLVPRGAGGLTDTQYF.

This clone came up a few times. For the CDR3, the DNA is TGCGCCAGTACTAGAGCGGGGGACCCGTCGAACACCGGGGAGCTGTTTTTT. Protein sequence: CASTRAGDPSNTGELFF. This sequence joins TRBV4-1 and TRBJ2-2, with 8 bases that match TRBD2. This CDR3 has 17 amino acids. CDR1 is MGHRA and CDR2 is YSYEKL in the germline V gene. The V and J ends lost 9 bases and 0 bases, in that order; junction bases with no gene match: 12.

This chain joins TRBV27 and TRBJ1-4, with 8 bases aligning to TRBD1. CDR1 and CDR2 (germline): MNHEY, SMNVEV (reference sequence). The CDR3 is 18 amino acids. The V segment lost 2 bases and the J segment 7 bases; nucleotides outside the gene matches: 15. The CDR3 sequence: CASSLRGTGRGGLEKLFF. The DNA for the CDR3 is TGTGCCAGCAGTTTACGCGGGACAGGTAGAGGGGGGCTTGAAAAACTGTTTTTT.

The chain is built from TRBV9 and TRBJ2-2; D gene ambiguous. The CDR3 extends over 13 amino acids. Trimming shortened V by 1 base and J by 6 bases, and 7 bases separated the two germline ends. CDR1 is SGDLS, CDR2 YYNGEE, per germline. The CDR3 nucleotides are TGTGCCAGCAGCGTATCCTGGGCCGGGGAGCTGTTTTTT. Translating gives CASSVSWAGELFF.

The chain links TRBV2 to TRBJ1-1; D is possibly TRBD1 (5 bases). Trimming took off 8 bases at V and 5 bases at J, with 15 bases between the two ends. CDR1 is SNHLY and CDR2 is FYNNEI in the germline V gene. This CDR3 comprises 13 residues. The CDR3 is CASLVRARTEAFF. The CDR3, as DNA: TGTGCCAGCCTGGTCAGGGCAAGGACTGAAGCTTTCTTT.

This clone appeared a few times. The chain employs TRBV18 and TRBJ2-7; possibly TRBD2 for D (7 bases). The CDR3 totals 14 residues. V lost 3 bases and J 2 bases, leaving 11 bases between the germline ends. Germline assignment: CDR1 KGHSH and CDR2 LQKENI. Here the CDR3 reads CASSPEGGAYEQYF. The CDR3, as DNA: TGTGCCAGCTCACCCGAGGGGGGGGCCTACGAGCAGTACTTC.

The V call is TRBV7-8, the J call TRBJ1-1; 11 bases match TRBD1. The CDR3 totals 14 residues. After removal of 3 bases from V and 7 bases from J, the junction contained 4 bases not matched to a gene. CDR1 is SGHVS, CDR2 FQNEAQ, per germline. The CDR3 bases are TGTGCCAGCAGCTTGGGGACAGGGGGAAGTGAAGCTTTCTTT. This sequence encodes CASSLGTGGSEAFF. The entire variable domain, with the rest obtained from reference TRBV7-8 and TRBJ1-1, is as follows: GAGVSQSPRYKVAKRGQDVALRCDPISGHVSLFWYQQALGQGPEFLTYFQNEAQLDKSGLPSDRFFAERPEGSVSTLKIQRTQQEDSAVYLCASSLGTGGSEAFFGQGTRLTVV.

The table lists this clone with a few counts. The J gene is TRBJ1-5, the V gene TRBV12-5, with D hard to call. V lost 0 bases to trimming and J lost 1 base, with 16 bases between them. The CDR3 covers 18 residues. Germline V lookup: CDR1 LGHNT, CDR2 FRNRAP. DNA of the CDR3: TGTGCTAGTGGTTTGGTACTTGGAAAGGGAGAGAGCAATCAGCCCCAGCATTTT. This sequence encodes CASGLVLGKGESNQPQHF.

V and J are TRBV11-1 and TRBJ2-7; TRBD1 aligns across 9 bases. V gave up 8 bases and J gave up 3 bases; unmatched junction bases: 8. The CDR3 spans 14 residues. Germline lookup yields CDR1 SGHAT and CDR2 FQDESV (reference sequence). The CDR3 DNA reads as TGTGCCAGCGCCCTACAGGGGGCGAGCTACGAGCAGTACTTC. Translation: CASALQGASYEQYF.

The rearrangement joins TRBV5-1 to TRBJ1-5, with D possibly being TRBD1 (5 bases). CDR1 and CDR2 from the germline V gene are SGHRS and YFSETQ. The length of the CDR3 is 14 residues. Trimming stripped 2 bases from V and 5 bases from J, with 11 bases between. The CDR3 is CASSFSLGDQPQHF. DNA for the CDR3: TGCGCCAGCAGCTTTTCCCTGGGGGATCAGCCCCAGCATTTT.

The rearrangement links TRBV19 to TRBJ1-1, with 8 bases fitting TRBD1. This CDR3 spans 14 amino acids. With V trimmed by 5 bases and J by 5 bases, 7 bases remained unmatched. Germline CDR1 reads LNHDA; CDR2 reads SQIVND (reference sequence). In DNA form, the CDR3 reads TGTGCCAGTAGTTCTCAGGGGGCTTGGACTGAAGCTTTCTTT. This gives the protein CASSSQGAWTEAFF.

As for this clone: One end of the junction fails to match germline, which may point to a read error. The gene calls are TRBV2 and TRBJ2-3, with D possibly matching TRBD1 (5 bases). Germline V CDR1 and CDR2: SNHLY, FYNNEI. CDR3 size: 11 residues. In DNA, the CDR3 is TGTGCCAGCAGGGAGACAGACACGCAGTATTTT. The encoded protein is CASRETDTQYF.

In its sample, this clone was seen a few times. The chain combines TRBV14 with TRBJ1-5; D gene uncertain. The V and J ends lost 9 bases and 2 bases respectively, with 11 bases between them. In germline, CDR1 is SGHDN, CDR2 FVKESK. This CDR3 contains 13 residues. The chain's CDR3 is CASSLGRNQPQHF. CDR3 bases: TGTGCCAGTAGCTTAGGACGCAATCAGCCCCAGCATTTT.

CDR3 in amino acids: CASSDDRRNTEAFF. DNA of the CDR3: TGTGCCAGCAGTGACGACAGGCGGAACACTGAAGCTTTCTTT. This chain joins TRBV6-5 and TRBJ1-1; a possible D gene is TRBD1 (6 bases). Germline loops: CDR1 MNHEY, CDR2 SVGAGI. Trimming removed 5 bases from V and 1 base from J, with 11 bases in between. The CDR3 loop spans 14 amino acids.

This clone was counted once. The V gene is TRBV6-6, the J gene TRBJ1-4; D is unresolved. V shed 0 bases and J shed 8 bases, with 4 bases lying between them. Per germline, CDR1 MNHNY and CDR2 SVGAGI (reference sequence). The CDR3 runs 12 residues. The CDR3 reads CASSYSGEKLFF. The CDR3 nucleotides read TGTGCCAGCAGTTACTCCGGGGAAAAACTGTTTTTT.

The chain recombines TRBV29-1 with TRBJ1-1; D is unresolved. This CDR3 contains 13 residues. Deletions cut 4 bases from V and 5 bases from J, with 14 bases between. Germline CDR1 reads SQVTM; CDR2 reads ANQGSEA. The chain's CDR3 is CSVGKGLGTEAFF. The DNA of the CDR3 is TGCAGCGTTGGGAAAGGATTGGGGACTGAAGCTTTCTTT. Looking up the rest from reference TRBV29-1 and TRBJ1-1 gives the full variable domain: SAVISQKPSRDICQRGTSLTIQCQVDSQVTMMFWYRQQPGQSLTLIATANQGSEATYESGFVIDKFPISRPNLTFSTLTVSNMSPEDSSIYLCSVGKGLGTEAFFGQGTRLTVV.

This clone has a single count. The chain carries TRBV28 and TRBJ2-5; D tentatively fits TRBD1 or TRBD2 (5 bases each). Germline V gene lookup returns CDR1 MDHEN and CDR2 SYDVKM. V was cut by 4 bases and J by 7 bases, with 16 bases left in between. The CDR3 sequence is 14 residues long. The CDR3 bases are TGTGCCAGCAGTTGGCCCGTCTCAGGGAGGACCCAGTACTTC. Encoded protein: CASSWPVSGRTQYF. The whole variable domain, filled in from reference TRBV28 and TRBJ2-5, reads DVKVTQSSRYLVKRTGEKVFLECVQDMDHENMFWYRQDPGLGLRLIYFSYDVKMKEKGDIPEGYSVSREKKERFSLILESASTNQTSMYLCASSWPVSGRTQYFGPGTRLLVL.

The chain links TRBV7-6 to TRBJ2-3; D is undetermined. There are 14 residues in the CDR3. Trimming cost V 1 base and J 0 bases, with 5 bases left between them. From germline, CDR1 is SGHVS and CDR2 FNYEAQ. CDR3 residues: CASSLGVSTDTQYF. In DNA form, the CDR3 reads TGTGCCAGCAGCTTAGGCGTGAGCACAGATACGCAGTATTTT.

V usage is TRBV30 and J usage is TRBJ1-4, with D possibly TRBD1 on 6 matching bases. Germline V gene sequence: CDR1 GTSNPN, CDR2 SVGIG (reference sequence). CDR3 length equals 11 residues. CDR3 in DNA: TGTACGGGACATACTAATGAAAAACTGTTTTTT. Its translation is CTGHTNEKLFF.

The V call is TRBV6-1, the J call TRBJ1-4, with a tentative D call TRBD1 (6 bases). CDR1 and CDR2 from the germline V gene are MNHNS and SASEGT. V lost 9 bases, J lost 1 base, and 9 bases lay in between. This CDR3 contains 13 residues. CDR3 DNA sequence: TGTGCCAGGGGGGCGGTAACTAATGAAAAACTGTTTTTT. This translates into CARGAVTNEKLFF.

The CDR3 DNA sequence: TGTGCCACCAGCAGTGGACGGGGAGCTTTCTTT. It translates to CATSSGRGAFF. This chain links TRBV15 with TRBJ1-1; D ambiguous. There are 11 residues in the CDR3. Trimming took off 3 bases at V and 10 bases at J, with 9 bases between the two ends. Germline V gene lookup returns CDR1 LNHNV and CDR2 YYDKDF (reference sequence).

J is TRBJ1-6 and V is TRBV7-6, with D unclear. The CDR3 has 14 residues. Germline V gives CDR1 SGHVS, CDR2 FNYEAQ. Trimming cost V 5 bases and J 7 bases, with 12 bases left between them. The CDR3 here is CASSQRTRNSPLHF. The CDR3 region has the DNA TGTGCCAGCAGCCAACGGACCCGCAATTCACCCCTCCACTTT.

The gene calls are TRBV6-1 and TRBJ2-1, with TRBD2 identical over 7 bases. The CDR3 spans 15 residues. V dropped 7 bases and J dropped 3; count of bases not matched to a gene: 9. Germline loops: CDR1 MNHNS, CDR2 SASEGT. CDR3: CASNMGGGGYNEQFF. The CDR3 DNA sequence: TGTGCCAGCAACATGGGCGGGGGAGGCTACAATGAGCAGTTCTTC.

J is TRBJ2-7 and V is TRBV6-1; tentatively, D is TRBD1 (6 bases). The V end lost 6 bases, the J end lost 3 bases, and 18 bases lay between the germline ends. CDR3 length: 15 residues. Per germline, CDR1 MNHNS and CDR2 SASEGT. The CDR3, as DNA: TGTGCCAGCAGAAGGCTACCAGGGGCCTTCTACGAGCAGTACTTC. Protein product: CASRRLPGAFYEQYF.

CDR3 loop: CASSLLAGGNTGELFF. Here the CDR3 DNA reads TGTGCCAGCAGCTTACTCGCGGGGGGGAACACCGGGGAGCTGTTTTTT. The chain employs TRBV11-2 and TRBJ2-2; 8 bases line up with TRBD2. With 2 bases clipped from V and 1 base from J, the junction kept 3 bases outside the gene matches. The CDR3 consists of 16 residues. The germline V gene encodes CDR1 SGHAT and CDR2 FQNNGV.

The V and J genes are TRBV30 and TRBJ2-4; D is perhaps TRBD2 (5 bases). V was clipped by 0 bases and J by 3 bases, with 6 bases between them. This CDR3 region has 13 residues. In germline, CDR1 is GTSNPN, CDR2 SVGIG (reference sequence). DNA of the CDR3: TGTGCCTGGAGTGTAGGGAGCAAAAACATTCAGTACTTC. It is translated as CAWSVGSKNIQYF.